The 11 T cell receptor beta chains in this list originate from one sample, sequenced in a study of cytomegalovirus exposure and HLA in healthy donors. PCR primers comprised 60 Vbeta and 13 Jbeta primers. TCRdb's copy holds only in-frame clones and misses some; the assay was immunoSEQ multiplex PCR. The specimen's table records about 140,000 clones. The specimen was PBMCs. These receptor sequences come from a man aged 35 to 55 in good health and CMV-seronegative.

This sequence joins TRBV4-2 and TRBJ2-5; tentative D call: TRBD1 (5 bases). The J call may be in error: the DNA end matches TRBJ2-7 better. The V gene's germline CDR1 is LGHNA and CDR2 YNFKEQ. The CDR3 is made up of 16 amino acids. The CDR3 loop reads CASSHARQLLSYEQYF. The DNA of the CDR3 is TGTGCCAGCAGCCATGCCCGACAGCTTCTCTCCTACGAGCAGTACTTC.

To note about this clone: Other DNA sequences from this sample encode an identical CDR3 as well. The chain carries TRBV4-2 and TRBJ2-7; 7 positions agree with TRBD1. V trimming: 0 bases; J trimming: 3 bases; junction bases outside the gene matches: 2. The germline CDR1 and CDR2 sequences are LGHNA and YNFKEQ. This CDR3 is built from 14 residues. CDR3 in DNA: TGTGCCAGCAGCCAAGACCGGACAGGCTACGAGCAGTACTTC. Encoded protein: CASSQDRTGYEQYF.

The chain couples TRBV5-3 to TRBJ1-5, with 7 bases fitting TRBD1. TRBV5-3 is flagged as an ORF with uncertain function. V was clipped by 0 bases and J by 3 bases; unmatched bases: 3. The CDR3 runs 15 residues. In DNA form, the CDR3 reads TGTGCCAGAAGCTTGGGACAGGGCTACAATCAGCCCCAGCATTTT. It is translated as CARSLGQGYNQPQHF.

V is TRBV5-4 and J is TRBJ1-4; D might be TRBD1 (5 bases). CDR1 is SGHNT, CDR2 YYREEE, per germline (reference sequence). V shed 0 bases and J shed 3 bases, with 18 bases lying between them. CDR3 length equals 18 residues. CDR3 residues: CASSLENEAGRPNEKLFF. The CDR3 nucleotides are TGTGCCAGCAGCTTGGAAAACGAAGCAGGGAGGCCTAATGAAAAACTGTTTTTT.

Written as DNA, the CDR3 is TGTGCCACAGAGATTGGTCGTAGCGGCAATCAGCCCCAGCATTTT. Translated, it gives CATEIGRSGNQPQHF. This chain uses TRBV6-1 with TRBJ1-5; D ambiguous. The V end lost 10 bases, the J end lost 2 bases, and 18 bases lay between the germline ends. Germline V lookup: CDR1 MNHNS, CDR2 SASEGT. The CDR3 is 15 amino acids.

The rearrangement uses TRBV6-1 and TRBJ1-2; 10 nucleotides align to TRBD1. V trimming: 2 bases; J trimming: 4 bases; junction bases outside the gene matches: 1. This CDR3 comprises 14 residues. Per germline, CDR1 MNHNS and CDR2 SASEGT. The CDR3 nucleotides read TGTGCCAGCAGTGAAAGGACAGGGGGCTATGGCTACACCTTC. Translation: CASSERTGGYGYTF.

The rearrangement joins TRBV5-1 to TRBJ2-3, with 9 bases aligning to TRBD2. Trimming at V came to 2 bases and at J to 6 bases, leaving 10 bases not matched to a gene. The length of the CDR3 is 16 residues. CDR1 SGHRS and CDR2 YFSETQ come from the germline V gene. The CDR3 DNA reads as TGCGCCAGCAGCTTTAATGCGGGGGGGCCTGGGGATACGCAGTATTTT. It translates to CASSFNAGGPGDTQYF.

The V and J genes are TRBV10-2 and TRBJ2-7; TRBD2 matches 7 bases. In germline, CDR1 is WSHSY, CDR2 SAAADI. The ends lost 8 bases at V and 2 bases at J; junction bases unmatched: 12. The CDR3 consists of 15 residues. The CDR3: CASEAGAGATYEQYF. The CDR3 bases are TGCGCCAGCGAGGCGGGAGCGGGCGCGACCTACGAGCAGTACTTC.

The chain carries TRBV7-9 and TRBJ2-5; 13 positions match TRBD2. Germline-derived CDR1 and CDR2 are SEHNR and FQNEAQ (reference sequence). This CDR3 contains 16 residues. V gave up 4 bases and J gave up 5 bases; unmatched junction bases: 7. CDR3 bases: TGTGCCAGCAGCTCCGAGGGACTAGCGGGGAGGGAGACCCAGTACTTC. It encodes CASSSEGLAGRETQYF.

About this clone itself: Other DNA sequences within the sample encode an identical CDR3. This rearrangement joins TRBV18 to TRBJ1-1; D is unresolved. V was shortened by 1 base and J by 5 bases, with 8 bases between the two germline ends. CDR1 and CDR2 from the germline V gene are KGHSH and LQKENI. The CDR3 length is 13 residues. The CDR3 loop is CASSPRRETEAFF. The CDR3 nucleotides read TGTGCCAGCTCACCACGTAGAGAGACTGAAGCTTTCTTT.

The gene calls are TRBV4-2 and TRBJ1-2, with TRBD1 identical over 9 bases. With 0 bases clipped from V and 4 bases from J, the junction kept 3 bases outside the gene matches. The CDR3 has 15 residues. CDR1 and CDR2 (germline): LGHNA, YNFKEQ. The CDR3, as DNA: TGTGCCAGCAGCCAAGATCGGGGACAGGGCTATGGCTACACCTTC. Its protein is CASSQDRGQGYGYTF.